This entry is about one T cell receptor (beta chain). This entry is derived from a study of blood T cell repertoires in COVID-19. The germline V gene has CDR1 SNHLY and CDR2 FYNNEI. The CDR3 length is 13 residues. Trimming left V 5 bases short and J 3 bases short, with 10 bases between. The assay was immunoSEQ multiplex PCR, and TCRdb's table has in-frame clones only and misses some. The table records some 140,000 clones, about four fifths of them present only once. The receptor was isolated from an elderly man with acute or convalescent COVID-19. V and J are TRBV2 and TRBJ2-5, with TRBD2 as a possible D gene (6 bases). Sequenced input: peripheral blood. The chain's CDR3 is CASSRTGEETQYF. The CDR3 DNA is TGTGCCAGCAGTCGTACGGGGGAAGAGACCCAGTACTTC.